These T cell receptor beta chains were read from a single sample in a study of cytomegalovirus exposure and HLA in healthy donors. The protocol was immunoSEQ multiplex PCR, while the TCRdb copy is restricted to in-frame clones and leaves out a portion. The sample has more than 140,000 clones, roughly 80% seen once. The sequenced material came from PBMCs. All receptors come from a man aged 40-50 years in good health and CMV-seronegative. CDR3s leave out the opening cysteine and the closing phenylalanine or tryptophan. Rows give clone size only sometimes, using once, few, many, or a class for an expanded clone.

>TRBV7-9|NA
ASSVPGGTYNEQF
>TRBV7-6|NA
ASSLVDLADTGELF
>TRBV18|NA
ASSPPDTPNYGYT
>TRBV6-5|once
ASSYSGGNTEAF
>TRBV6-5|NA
ASSQQGIYEQY
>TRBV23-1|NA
ASSLLPRGRPQH
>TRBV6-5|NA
ASSYSAGLHADTQY
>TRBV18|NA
ASSPTDRGRLASYT
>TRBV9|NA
ASSVDPFGAGNTIY
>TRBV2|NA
ASSEATSGAQF